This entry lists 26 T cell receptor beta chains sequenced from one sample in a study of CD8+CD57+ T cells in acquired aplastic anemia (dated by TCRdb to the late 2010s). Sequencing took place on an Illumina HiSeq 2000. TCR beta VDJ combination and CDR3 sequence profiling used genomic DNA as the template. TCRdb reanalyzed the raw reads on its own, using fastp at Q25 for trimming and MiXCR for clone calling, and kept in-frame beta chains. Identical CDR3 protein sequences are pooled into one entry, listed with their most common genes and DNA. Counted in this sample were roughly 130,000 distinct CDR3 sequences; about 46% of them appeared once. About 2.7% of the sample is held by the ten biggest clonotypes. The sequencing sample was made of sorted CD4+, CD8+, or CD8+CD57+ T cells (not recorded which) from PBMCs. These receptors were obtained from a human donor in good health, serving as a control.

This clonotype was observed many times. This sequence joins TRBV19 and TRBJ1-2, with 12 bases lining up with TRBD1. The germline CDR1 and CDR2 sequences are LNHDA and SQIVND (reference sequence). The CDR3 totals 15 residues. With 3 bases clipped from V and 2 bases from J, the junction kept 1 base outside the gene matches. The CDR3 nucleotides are TGTGCCAGTAGTATGGGGACAGGGGGCAACTATGGCTACACCTTC. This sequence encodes CASSMGTGGNYGYTF.

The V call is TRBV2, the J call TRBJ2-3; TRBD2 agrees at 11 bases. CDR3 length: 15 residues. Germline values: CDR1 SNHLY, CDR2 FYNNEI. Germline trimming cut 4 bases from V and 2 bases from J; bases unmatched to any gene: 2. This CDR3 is CASSVLAGVTDTQYF. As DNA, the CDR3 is TGTGCCAGCAGTGTACTAGCGGGGGTCACAGATACGCAGTATTTT.

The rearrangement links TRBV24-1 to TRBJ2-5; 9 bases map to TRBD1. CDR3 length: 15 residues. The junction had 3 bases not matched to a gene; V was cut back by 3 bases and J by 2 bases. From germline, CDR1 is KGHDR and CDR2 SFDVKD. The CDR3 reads CATSDDGQGQETQYF. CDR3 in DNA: TGTGCCACCAGTGATGATGGACAGGGGCAAGAGACCCAGTACTTC.

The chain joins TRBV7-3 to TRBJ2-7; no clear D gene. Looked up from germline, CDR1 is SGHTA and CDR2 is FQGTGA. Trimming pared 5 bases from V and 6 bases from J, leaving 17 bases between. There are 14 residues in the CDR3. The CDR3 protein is CASSPLGQAGEQYF. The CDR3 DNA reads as TGTGCCAGCAGCCCCCTAGGGCAGGCAGGCGAGCAGTACTTC.

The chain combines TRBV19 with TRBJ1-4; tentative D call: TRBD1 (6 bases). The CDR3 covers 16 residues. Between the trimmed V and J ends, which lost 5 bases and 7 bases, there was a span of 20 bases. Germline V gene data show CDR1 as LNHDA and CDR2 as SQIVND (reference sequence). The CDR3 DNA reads TGTGCCAGTAGTGCCATACCAGGGGTAGCCTTTGAAAAACTGTTTTTT. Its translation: CASSAIPGVAFEKLFF.

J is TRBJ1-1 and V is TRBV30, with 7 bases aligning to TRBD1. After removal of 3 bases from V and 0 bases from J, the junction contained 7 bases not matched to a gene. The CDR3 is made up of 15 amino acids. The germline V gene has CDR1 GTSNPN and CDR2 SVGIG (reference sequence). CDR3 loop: CAWRIRQGVNTEAFF. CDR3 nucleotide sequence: TGTGCCTGGAGGATAAGACAGGGAGTGAACACTGAAGCTTTCTTT.

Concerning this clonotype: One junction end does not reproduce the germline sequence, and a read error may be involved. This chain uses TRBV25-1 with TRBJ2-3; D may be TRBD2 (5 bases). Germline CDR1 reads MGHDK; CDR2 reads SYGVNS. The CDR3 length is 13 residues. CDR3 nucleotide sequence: TGCGCCAGCAGTGAGGACTCCACAGATACGCAGTATTTT. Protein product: CASSEDSTDTQYF.

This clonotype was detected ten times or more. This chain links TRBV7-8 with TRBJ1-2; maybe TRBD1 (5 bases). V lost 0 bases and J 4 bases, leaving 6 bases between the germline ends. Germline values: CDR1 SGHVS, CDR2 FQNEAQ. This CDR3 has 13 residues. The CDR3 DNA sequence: TGTGCCAGCAGCTTAGCAGGGGTCTATGGCTACACCTTC. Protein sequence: CASSLAGVYGYTF.

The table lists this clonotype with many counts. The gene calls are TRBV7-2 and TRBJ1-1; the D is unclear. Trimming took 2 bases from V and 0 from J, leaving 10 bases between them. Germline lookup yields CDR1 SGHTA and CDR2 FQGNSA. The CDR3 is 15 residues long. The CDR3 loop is CASSLFRTVNTEAFF. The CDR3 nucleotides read TGTGCCAGCAGCTTATTCCGGACGGTGAACACTGAAGCTTTCTTT.

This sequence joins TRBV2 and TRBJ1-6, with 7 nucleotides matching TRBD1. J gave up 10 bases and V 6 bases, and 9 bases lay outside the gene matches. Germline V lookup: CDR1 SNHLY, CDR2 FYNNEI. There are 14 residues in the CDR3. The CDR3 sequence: CASSPNRGGSPLHF. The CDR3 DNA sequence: TGTGCCAGCAGCCCGAACAGGGGAGGGTCACCCCTCCACTTT.

The CDR3 region is CASSAGQDVRSPLHF. The CDR3 DNA reads as TGTGCCAGCAGCGCGGGACAGGATGTTCGTTCACCCCTCCACTTT. The J gene is TRBJ1-6, the V gene TRBV9; 8 bases line up with TRBD1. The V gene's germline CDR1 is SGDLS and CDR2 YYNGEE. J gave up 9 bases and V 3 bases, and 8 bases lay outside the gene matches. The CDR3 extends over 15 amino acids.

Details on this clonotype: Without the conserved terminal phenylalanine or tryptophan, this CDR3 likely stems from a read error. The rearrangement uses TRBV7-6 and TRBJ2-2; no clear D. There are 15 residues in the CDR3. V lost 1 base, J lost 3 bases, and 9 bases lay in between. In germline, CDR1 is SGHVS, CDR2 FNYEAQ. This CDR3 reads CASSLGPTYTGELFV. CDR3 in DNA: TGTGCCAGCAGCTTAGGACCTACGTACACCGGGGAGCTGTTTGTT.

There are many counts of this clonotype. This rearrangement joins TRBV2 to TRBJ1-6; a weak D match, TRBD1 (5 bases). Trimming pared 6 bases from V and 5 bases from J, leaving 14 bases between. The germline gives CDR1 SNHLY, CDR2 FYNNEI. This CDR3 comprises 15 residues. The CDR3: CASRRQTRDNSPLHF. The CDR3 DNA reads TGTGCCAGCAGGAGACAGACTAGGGATAATTCACCCCTCCACTTT.

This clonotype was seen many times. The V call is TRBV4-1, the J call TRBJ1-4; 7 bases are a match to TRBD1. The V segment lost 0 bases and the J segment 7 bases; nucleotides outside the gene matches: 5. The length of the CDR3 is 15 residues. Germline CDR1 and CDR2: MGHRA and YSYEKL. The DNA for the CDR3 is TGCGCCAGCAGCCAAGAGACAGGGAGAAGTGAAAAACTGTTTTTT. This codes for CASSQETGRSEKLFF.

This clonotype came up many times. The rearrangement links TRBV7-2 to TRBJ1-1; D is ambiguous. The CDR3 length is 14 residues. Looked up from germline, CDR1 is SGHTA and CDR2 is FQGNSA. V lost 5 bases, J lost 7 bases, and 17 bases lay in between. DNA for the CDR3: TGTGCCAGCAGCCAGAATCGACTGATCCTTGAAGCTTTCTTT. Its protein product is CASSQNRLILEAFF.

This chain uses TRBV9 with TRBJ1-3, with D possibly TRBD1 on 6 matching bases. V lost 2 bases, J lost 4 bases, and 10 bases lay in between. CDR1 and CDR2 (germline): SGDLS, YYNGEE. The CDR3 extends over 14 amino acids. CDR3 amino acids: CASSVDSGGNTIYF. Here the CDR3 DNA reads TGTGCCAGCAGCGTGGACAGTGGGGGAAACACCATATATTTT.

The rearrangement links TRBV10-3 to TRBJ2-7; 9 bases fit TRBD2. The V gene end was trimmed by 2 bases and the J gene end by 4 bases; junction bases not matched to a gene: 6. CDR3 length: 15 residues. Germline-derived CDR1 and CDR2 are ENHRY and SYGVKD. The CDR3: CAISEGAGGAYEQYF. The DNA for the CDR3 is TGTGCCATCAGTGAGGGAGCGGGGGGTGCGTACGAGCAGTACTTC.

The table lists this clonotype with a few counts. This CDR3 is CASSLGPWGSDEQYF. The CDR3 bases are TGTGCCAGCAGCTTGGGCCCCTGGGGTTCCGACGAGCAGTACTTC. This rearrangement joins TRBV5-4 to TRBJ2-7, with D uncertain. Germline V gene data show CDR1 as SGHNT and CDR2 as YYREEE (reference sequence). V lost 0 bases to trimming and J lost 5 bases, with 15 bases between them. The CDR3 runs to 15 residues.

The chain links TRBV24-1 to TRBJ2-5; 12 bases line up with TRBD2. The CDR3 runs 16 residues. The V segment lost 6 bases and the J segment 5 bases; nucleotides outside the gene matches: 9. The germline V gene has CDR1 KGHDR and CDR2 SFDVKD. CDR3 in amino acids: CATSYPSGRVRETQYF. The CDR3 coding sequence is TGTGCCACCAGTTACCCTAGCGGGAGGGTCAGGGAGACCCAGTACTTC.

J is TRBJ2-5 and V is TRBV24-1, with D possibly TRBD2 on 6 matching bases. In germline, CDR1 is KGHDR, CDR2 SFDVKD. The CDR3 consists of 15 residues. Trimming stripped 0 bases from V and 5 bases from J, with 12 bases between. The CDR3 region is CATSDLGRAGETQYF. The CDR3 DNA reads TGTGCCACCAGTGATTTGGGAAGGGCGGGGGAGACCCAGTACTTC.

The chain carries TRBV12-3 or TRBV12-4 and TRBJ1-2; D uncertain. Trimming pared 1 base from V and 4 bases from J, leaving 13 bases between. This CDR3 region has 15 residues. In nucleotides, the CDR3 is TGTGCCAGCAGTTTAGTGGACGGGAAGTCCTATGGCTACACCTTC. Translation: CASSLVDGKSYGYTF.

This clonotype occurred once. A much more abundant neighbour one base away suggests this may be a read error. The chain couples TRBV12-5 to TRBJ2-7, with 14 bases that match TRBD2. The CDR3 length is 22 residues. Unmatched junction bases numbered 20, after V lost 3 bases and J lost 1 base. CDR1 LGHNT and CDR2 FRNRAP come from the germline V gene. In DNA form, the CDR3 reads TGTGCTAGTGGTTTTCGAGGGATCCCGGGACTAGCGGGGGAGCCGGAGTCCTACGAGCAGTACTTC. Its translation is CASGFRGIPGLAGEPESYEQYF.

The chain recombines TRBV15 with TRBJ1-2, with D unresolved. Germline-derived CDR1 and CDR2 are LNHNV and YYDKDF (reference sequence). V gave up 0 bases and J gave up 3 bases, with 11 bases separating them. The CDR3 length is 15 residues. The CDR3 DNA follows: TGTGCCACCAGCAGAGACCGCATTTTCCACTATGGCTACACCTTC. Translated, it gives CATSRDRIFHYGYTF.

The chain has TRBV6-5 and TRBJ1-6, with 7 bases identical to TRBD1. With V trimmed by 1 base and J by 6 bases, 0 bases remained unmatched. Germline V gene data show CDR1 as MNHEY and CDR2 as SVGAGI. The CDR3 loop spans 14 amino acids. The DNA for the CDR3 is TGTGCCAGCAGTTACTGGGACAGTAATTCACCCCTCCACTTT. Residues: CASSYWDSNSPLHF.

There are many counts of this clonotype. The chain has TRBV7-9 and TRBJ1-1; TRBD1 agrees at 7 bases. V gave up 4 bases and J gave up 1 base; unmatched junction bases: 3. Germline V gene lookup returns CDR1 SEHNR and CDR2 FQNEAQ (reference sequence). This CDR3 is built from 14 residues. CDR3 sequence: CASSSRTGNTEAFF. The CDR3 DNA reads TGTGCCAGCAGCTCCAGGACAGGGAACACTGAAGCTTTCTTT. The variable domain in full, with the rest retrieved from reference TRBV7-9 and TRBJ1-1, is DTGVSQNPRHKITKRGQNVTFRCDPISEHNRLYWYRQTLGQGPEFLTYFQNEAQLEKSRLLSDRFSAERPKGSFSTLEIQRTEQGDSAMYLCASSSRTGNTEAFFGQGTRLTVV.

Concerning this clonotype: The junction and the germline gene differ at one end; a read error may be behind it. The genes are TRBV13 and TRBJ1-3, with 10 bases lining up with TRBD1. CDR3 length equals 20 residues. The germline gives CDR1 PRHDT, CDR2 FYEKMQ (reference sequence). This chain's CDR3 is CASSPDSGTGDLESGSTIYF. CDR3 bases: TGTGCCAGCAGCCCTGATTCCGGGACAGGGGATCTTGAGTCTGGAAGCACCATATATTTT.